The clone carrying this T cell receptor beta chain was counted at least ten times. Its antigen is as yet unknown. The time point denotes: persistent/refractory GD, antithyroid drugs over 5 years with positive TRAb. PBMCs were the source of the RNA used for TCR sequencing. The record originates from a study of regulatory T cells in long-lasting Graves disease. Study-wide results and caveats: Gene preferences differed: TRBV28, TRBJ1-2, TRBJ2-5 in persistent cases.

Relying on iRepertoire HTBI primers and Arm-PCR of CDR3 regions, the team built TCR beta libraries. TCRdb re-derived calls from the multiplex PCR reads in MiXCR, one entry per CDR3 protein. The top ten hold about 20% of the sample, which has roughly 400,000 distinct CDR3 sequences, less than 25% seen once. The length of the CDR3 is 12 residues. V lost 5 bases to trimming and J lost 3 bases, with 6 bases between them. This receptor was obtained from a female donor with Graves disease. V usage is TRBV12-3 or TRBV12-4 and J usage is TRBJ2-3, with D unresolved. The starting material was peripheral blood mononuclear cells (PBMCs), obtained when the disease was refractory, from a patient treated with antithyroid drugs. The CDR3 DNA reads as TGTGCCAGCAGTCACCCAACAGATACGCAGTATTTT. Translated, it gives CASSHPTDTQYF.